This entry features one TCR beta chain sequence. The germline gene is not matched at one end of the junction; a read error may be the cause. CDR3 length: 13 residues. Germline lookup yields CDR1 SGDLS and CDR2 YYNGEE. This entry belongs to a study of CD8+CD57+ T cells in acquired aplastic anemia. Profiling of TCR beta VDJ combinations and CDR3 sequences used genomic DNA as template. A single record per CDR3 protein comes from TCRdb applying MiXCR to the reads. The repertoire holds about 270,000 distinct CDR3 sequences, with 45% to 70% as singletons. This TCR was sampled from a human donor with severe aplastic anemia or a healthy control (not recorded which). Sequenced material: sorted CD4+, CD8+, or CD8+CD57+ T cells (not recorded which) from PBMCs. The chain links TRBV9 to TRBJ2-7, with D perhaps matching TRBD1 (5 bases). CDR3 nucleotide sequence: TGCGCCAGCAGCCAAGACAGATTCTACGAGCAGTACTTC. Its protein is CASSQDRFYEQYF.